This T cell receptor beta chain was identified during a study of OX40 agonist ivuxolimab in advanced cancers. Study as a whole: The dose-escalation cohort was over 65% male, with a mean age of around 60 years, ranging roughly 20 to 80.

The method was immunoSEQ multiplex PCR; TCRdb's version includes in-frame clones alone and lacks a portion of them. Among under 85,000 clones listed, less than 90% were seen once. Study outcomes and limitations: The investigators did not determine what antigen specificity the expanded peripheral T cells had. At 0.1 to 3.0 mg/kg and by week 6, clonal expansion occurred in CD4+ and CD8+ blood T cells.

Germline loops: CDR1 SNHLY, CDR2 FYNNEI. V dropped 10 bases and J dropped 1 base, with 15 bases sitting between them. CDR3 size: 14 residues. Note on this clone: The antigen is not known.

Sequenced material: CD4+ or CD8+ T cells sorted from blood, taken in a trial of the OX40 agonist ivuxolimab. This clonotype was sampled from an adult with an advanced solid tumor such as melanoma, head and neck, liver or kidney cancer. V and J are TRBV2 and TRBJ2-3; no reliable D call. DNA of the CDR3: TGTGCCACGGCTTCCCGAGGAGGCACAGATACGCAGTATTTT. Encoded protein: CATASRGGTDTQYF.